This TCR beta chain was captured by sequencing in a study of blood T cell repertoires in COVID-19. Study information: Specimens from acute and convalescent COVID-19 originated in the United States, Italy and Spain.

In germline, CDR1 is SGHNT, CDR2 YYREEE (reference sequence). CDR3 size: 14 residues. Trimming removed 3 bases at V and 2 bases at J, with 12 bases between. Per the original methods: Counts of nucleated cells, estimated from reference gene primer amplification, were obtained. Profiled with immunoSEQ multiplex PCR; TCRdb holds only in-frame clones, not every one. The V and J calls and clone size were taken over from that table, and D and trimming were inferred from the DNA. This table has hundreds of thousands of clones, around 90% appearing once. The genes are TRBV5-4 and TRBJ2-7; D is uncertain. The clonotype was recovered from a woman between 50 and 59 years old with acute COVID-19. Input material: PBMCs or T cells enriched from blood (not recorded which). DNA of the CDR3: TGTGCCAGCAGCTACGGCAGGCGTACCTACGAGCAGTACTTC. It specifies CASSYGRRTYEQYF.